A single sample gave rise to the 10 T cell receptor beta chains below, sequenced in a study of T-cell reconstitution after alpha-beta-depleted transplantation in children. Library preparation (for TCRbeta) was performed with unique molecular identifiers. TCRdb used MiXCR to reprocess the PCR reads, holding one entry per CDR3 protein. The top ten clones hold over 12% of a sample with 540,000 or so distinct CDR3 sequences, more than 20% of them seen once. The sequences come from PBMCs, mostly from graft donor cells, collected 360 days after TCRalphabeta/CD19-depleted stem cell transplant. These receptors were collected from a boy younger than two who had a stem cell transplant for acute myeloid leukemia, so the T cells may come from the graft donor.

V gene TRBV7-9 combines with J gene TRBJ2-3; 9 bases align to TRBD2. V gave up 4 bases and J gave up 9 bases; unmatched junction bases: 11. This CDR3 is 15 amino acids long. Germline V CDR1 and CDR2: SEHNR, FQNEAQ (reference sequence). The CDR3 DNA reads TGTGCCAGCAGCTCCGCTCTAGCGGGGCCAGGCACGCAGTATTTT. It translates to CASSSALAGPGTQYF.

This clonotype was observed many times. The chain employs TRBV20-1 and TRBJ2-2; D not certain. Germline assignment: CDR1 DFQATT and CDR2 SNEGSKA (reference sequence). The CDR3 has 12 amino acids. Trimming shortened V by 2 bases and J by 1 base, and 2 bases separated the two germline ends. CDR3 nucleotides: TGCAGTGCTAGAAGGAACACCGGGGAGCTGTTTTTT. Amino acids: CSARRNTGELFF.

There are many counts of this clonotype. V is TRBV28 and J is TRBJ2-5, with 10 bases matching TRBD1. Germline V gene lookup returns CDR1 MDHEN and CDR2 SYDVKM. The CDR3 contains 17 residues. Unmatched junction bases numbered 14, after V lost 6 bases and J lost 4 bases. In nucleotides, the CDR3 is TGTGCCAGCAGCCCCTCTACCGGGACAGGGGTATTAGAGACCCAGTACTTC. Its protein is CASSPSTGTGVLETQYF.

Of note for this clonotype: A read error is possible here, since a much larger clone lies one base away. This is likely a read error, given that the CDR3 carries no conserved phenylalanine or tryptophan at its end. This chain uses TRBV12-3 or TRBV12-4 with TRBJ2-5; 16 nucleotides align to TRBD2. The CDR3 extends over 17 amino acids. V shed 5 bases and J 2 bases; nucleotides not matched to a gene: 5. CDR3 protein: CASSTGLAGGLQETQYS. DNA of the CDR3: TGTGCCAGCAGTACGGGACTAGCGGGGGGGCTTCAAGAGACCCAGTACTCC.

This chain connects TRBV20-1 to TRBJ2-2, with TRBD2 as a possible D gene (5 bases). This CDR3 is built from 15 residues. With 4 bases removed from V and 5 bases from J, the gap between germline ends came to 17 bases. Germline V gene sequence: CDR1 DFQATT, CDR2 SNEGSKA (reference sequence). The CDR3 spells CSAIAPEGWTGELFF. Here the CDR3 DNA reads TGCAGTGCTATCGCTCCAGAGGGCTGGACCGGGGAGCTGTTTTTT.

This clonotype was seen only a few times. This chain connects TRBV12-3 or TRBV12-4 to TRBJ1-6; 9 bases agree with TRBD1. V lost 6 bases and J lost 7; bases outside the gene matches: 4. This CDR3 is built from 14 residues. CDR3 sequence reads: CASSPGTGNSPLHF. The CDR3 DNA reads as TGTGCCAGCAGCCCCGGGACAGGGAATTCACCCCTCCACTTT.

This clonotype was observed many times. This rearrangement joins TRBV7-2 to TRBJ2-7; TRBD2 might be the D (6 bases). Trimming pared 1 base from V and 2 bases from J, leaving 12 bases between. Per germline, CDR1 SGHTA and CDR2 FQGNSA. The CDR3 contains 15 residues. In DNA form, the CDR3 reads TGTGCCAGCAGCTTAGGGGAGGCAAAAACCTACGAGCAGTACTTC. Encoded protein: CASSLGEAKTYEQYF.

This clonotype was counted many times. The CDR3 bases are TGTGCCAGCAGGCCCGGGACAGTGAACACTGAAGCTTTCTTT. It translates to CASRPGTVNTEAFF. J is TRBJ1-1 and V is TRBV28, with 7 bases matching TRBD1. This CDR3 has 14 residues. Trimming cost V 6 bases and J 0 bases; bases outside gene matches: 4. The germline gives CDR1 MDHEN, CDR2 SYDVKM.

In its sample, this clonotype was seen a few times. V gene TRBV7-4 combines with J gene TRBJ2-1; TRBD2 matches 8 bases. The germline V gene encodes CDR1 SGHVT and CDR2 SQSDAQ. The J segment lost 9 bases and the V segment lost 3 bases, leaving 13 bases of the junction unmatched. The CDR3 is 16 residues long. CDR3 nucleotide sequence: TGTGCCAGCAGCTTCTTACCCGAGCGGGGGAGAGGTGAGCAGTTCTTC. Residues: CASSFLPERGRGEQFF. Combining the CDR3 with reference TRBV7-4 and TRBJ2-1 gives the whole variable domain GAGVSQSPRYKVAKRGRDVALRCDSISGHVTLYWYRQTLGQGSEVLTYSQSDAQRDKSGRPSGRFSAERPERSVSTLKIQRTEQGDSAVYLCASSFLPERGRGEQFFGPGTRLTVL.

In its sample, this clonotype was seen a few times. J is TRBJ2-1 and V is TRBV28, with 7 bases that match TRBD1. CDR3 size: 13 residues. V trimming: 7 bases; J trimming: 2 bases; junction bases outside the gene matches: 2. CDR1 is MDHEN and CDR2 is SYDVKM in the germline V gene. Here the CDR3 DNA reads TGTGCCAGCAAGGGACAGCCCTACAATGAGCAGTTCTTC. It codes for CASKGQPYNEQFF.